The T cell receptor (beta chain) under discussion was sequenced for a study of T cell responses to AZD1222 COVID-19 vaccine. Study-wide points: The donors showed a predominance of white British ancestry and of females, with possible underestimation of clonal diversity. Of spike-specific TCRs, nearly half reportedly target regions left unmutated in variants. Vaccine-associated CD4 TCRs spanned spike, dominant at 160-218 and 743-854.

TCRdb keeps only in-frame clones here, not all; method: immunoSEQ multiplex PCR. The profile covers about 86,000 clones, with roughly 80% appearing a single time and roughly 21% taken by the ten largest. As regards this clone: Its antigen is undetermined.

Germline CDR1 is MGHRA and CDR2 is YSYEKL. The length of the CDR3 is 15 residues. V lost 1 base, J lost 2 bases, and 10 bases lay in between. This receptor was taken from an adult in good health. Sequenced here: peripheral blood, sampled on day 0 of AZD1222 vaccination. The V and J genes are TRBV4-1 and TRBJ2-3; maybe TRBD2 (6 bases). CDR3 nucleotide sequence: TGCGCCAGCAGCCAAGGGGGCGGGGACACAGATACGCAGTATTTT. Protein product: CASSQGGGDTDTQYF.